This TCR beta chain was recovered during a study of cytomegalovirus exposure and HLA in healthy donors. Study-wide points: The study carried out a later analysis of TCR beta sequences. It associated approximately 15,000 of them with specific HLA alleles at a false discovery rate of 0.05. A later analysis found that most CMV-associated TCR beta chains appeared HLA-restricted.

A word on this clone: Antigen: not known.

PCR involved 60 Vbeta and 13 Jbeta primers. Libraries were prepared by immunoSEQ multiplex PCR; TCRdb keeps only in-frame clonotypes and omits some of them. Of about 170,000 clones detected, about four fifths appear once; the ten largest clones hold about 0.77%. The CDR3 is made up of 14 amino acids. Trimming took 5 bases from V and 2 from J; bases not matched to a gene: 2. Germline V gives CDR1 SEHNR, CDR2 FQNEAQ (reference sequence). The receptor was isolated from a woman aged 18-35 years in good health and CMV-seronegative. This chain uses TRBV7-9 with TRBJ1-5; 8 nucleotides align to TRBD1. Sequenced sample: PBMCs. The CDR3 DNA reads as TGTGCCAGCAGCGTGGACAGGGGCAATCAGCCCCAGCATTTT. Translating gives CASSVDRGNQPQHF.